The 24 T cell receptor beta chains given below trace back to one sample, sequenced in a study of blood T cell repertoires in COVID-19. The data were produced by immunoSEQ multiplex PCR, yet TCRdb's version contains in-frame clones alone and is incomplete. There are 95,000 to 150,000 clones in the sample; around four fifths occur only once, and around 6% lies in the top ten. Sequenced: peripheral blood. The receptors here all came from a man between 60 and 75 years old with acute or convalescent COVID-19.

The V and J genes are TRBV27 and TRBJ1-2, with 10 positions matching TRBD1. CDR1 MNHEY and CDR2 SMNVEV come from the germline V gene (reference sequence). This CDR3 has 14 residues. Trimming cost V 5 bases and J 9 bases; bases outside gene matches: 9. The CDR3 loop reads CASSTPRDRGSYTF. The CDR3 DNA reads as TGTGCCAGCAGTACCCCCCGGGACAGGGGAAGCTACACCTTC.

The chain joins TRBV5-5 to TRBJ2-1; D gene ambiguous. Trimming left V 0 bases short and J 0 bases short, with 10 bases between. Germline CDR1 reads SGHKS; CDR2 reads YYEKEE (reference sequence). This CDR3 comprises 16 residues. CDR3 sequence reads: CASSLASGSSYNEQFF. The CDR3 nucleotides are TGTGCCAGCAGCTTGGCGTCAGGAAGCTCCTACAATGAGCAGTTCTTC. The full variable domain, in which reference TRBV5-5 and TRBJ2-1 provide the parts outside the CDR3, is DAGVTQSPTHLIKTRGQQVTLRCSPISGHKSVSWYQQVLGQGPQFIFQYYEKEERGRGNFPDRFSARQFPNYSSELNVNALLLGDSALYLCASSLASGSSYNEQFFGPGTRLTVL.

This rearrangement joins TRBV5-4 to TRBJ1-1, with 11 bases aligning to TRBD1. Germline loops: CDR1 SGHNT, CDR2 YYREEE (reference sequence). Trimming removed 4 bases from V and 0 bases from J; junction bases left unmatched: 5. This CDR3 region has 16 residues. CDR3 sequence (DNA): TGTGCCAGCAGCCATCGGACAGGGGGCTTGAACACTGAAGCTTTCTTT. This codes for CASSHRTGGLNTEAFF.

The chain combines TRBV27 with TRBJ2-7; TRBD2 matches at 14 bases. CDR3 length: 16 amino acids. With 5 bases clipped from V and 4 bases from J, the junction kept 7 bases outside the gene matches. Germline V CDR1 and CDR2: MNHEY, SMNVEV (reference sequence). The CDR3 spells CASSRGLAGEYYEQYF. The CDR3, as DNA: TGTGCCAGCAGTCGGGGACTAGCGGGAGAGTATTACGAGCAGTACTTC.

The DNA for the CDR3 is TGTGCAAGTCGCTTAGCTCCGGGATTGAACACTGAAGCTTTCTTT. Amino acid sequence: CASRLAPGLNTEAFF. This rearrangement joins TRBV12-2 to TRBJ1-1. TRBV12-2 is described as a pseudogene. This CDR3 is built from 15 residues.

The V gene is TRBV7-9, the J gene TRBJ2-7, with 12 bases that match TRBD1. With V trimmed by 6 bases and J by 4 bases, 4 bases remained unmatched. The CDR3 covers 14 residues. CDR1 and CDR2 from the germline V gene are SEHNR and FQNEAQ (reference sequence). The CDR3 region is CASSRDRGRYEQYF. The CDR3 region has the DNA TGTGCCAGCAGTAGGGACAGGGGGCGGTACGAGCAGTACTTC.

The genes are TRBV30 and TRBJ2-2, with 8 bases that match TRBD2. CDR3 size: 14 residues. V lost 5 bases to trimming and J lost 0 bases; unmatched junction nucleotides: 2. CDR1 GTSNPN and CDR2 SVGIG come from the germline V gene (reference sequence). CDR3: CAWSRGANTGELFF. In nucleotides, the CDR3 is TGTGCCTGGTCGCGGGGGGCGAACACCGGGGAGCTGTTTTTT. Supplemented by reference TRBV30 and TRBJ2-2, the full variable domain reads SQTIHQWPATLVQPVGSPLSLECTVEGTSNPNLYWYRQAAGRGLQLLFYSVGIGQISSEVPQNLSASRPQDRQFILSSKKLLLSDSGFYLCAWSRGANTGELFFGEGSRLTVL.

This chain connects TRBV6-5 to TRBJ1-2, with D perhaps matching TRBD1 (6 bases). V was shortened by 6 bases and J by 6 bases, with 14 bases between the two germline ends. The CDR3 loop spans 13 amino acids. CDR1 is MNHEY and CDR2 is SVGAGI in the germline V gene. CDR3 DNA sequence: TGTGCCAGCAGAGCCCCAGGGGCAGATGGCTACACCTTC. It is translated as CASRAPGADGYTF.

The V and J genes are TRBV4-2 and TRBJ1-2; D call uncertain. V was pared by 0 bases and J by 0 bases, with 11 bases between. The V gene's germline CDR1 is LGHNA and CDR2 YNFKEQ. The CDR3 is 16 residues long. The CDR3 bases are TGTGCCAGCAGCCAAGAACTTTTGGGAGCTAACTATGGCTACACCTTC. It is translated as CASSQELLGANYGYTF.

The V call is TRBV1, the J call TRBJ2-7; the DNA was not compared with TRBD2, the D call given in the table. TRBV1 is an annotated pseudogene. The CDR3 runs 17 residues. For the CDR3, the DNA is TGCACCAGCAGCCAAGGTCGATCCGGGACTTGCTCCTACGAGCAGTACTTC. Its translation is CTSSQGRSGTCSYEQYF.

The V and J genes are TRBV6-5 and TRBJ2-1; 7 nucleotides line up with TRBD2. Germline CDR1 is MNHEY and CDR2 is SVGAGI. The CDR3 loop spans 14 amino acids. V lost 6 bases, J lost 8 bases, and 10 bases stayed unmatched. In DNA, the CDR3 is TGTGCCAGCAGCCGTAGCGGGCTTATCGATGAGCAGTTCTTC. This gives the protein CASSRSGLIDEQFF.

V gene TRBV6-1 combines with J gene TRBJ1-6; D unresolved. Germline V lookup: CDR1 MNHNS, CDR2 SASEGT. Trimming took 0 bases from V and 7 from J, leaving 16 bases between them. The length of the CDR3 is 17 residues. CDR3 nucleotides: TGTGCCAGCAGTGAAGCGTATTTTGGGGAGATCAATTCACCCCTCCACTTT. This codes for CASSEAYFGEINSPLHF.

In this sample, this clone turned up a few times. The rearrangement joins TRBV6-5 to TRBJ2-5; 8 nucleotides agree with TRBD1. J was trimmed by 0 bases and V by 8 bases; bases with no gene match: 8. Looked up from germline, CDR1 is MNHEY and CDR2 is SVGAGI. This CDR3 spans 15 amino acids. CDR3 protein: CASVRTGPHQETQYF. The CDR3 DNA follows: TGTGCCAGCGTTAGGACAGGGCCCCACCAAGAGACCCAGTACTTC.

The genes are TRBV24-1 and TRBJ1-1; D is undetermined. The CDR3 loop spans 16 amino acids. The ends were cut back, 4 bases at V and 5 bases at J, with 19 bases in the middle. Looked up from germline, CDR1 is KGHDR and CDR2 is SFDVKD. The CDR3 DNA is TGTGCCACCAGTGACCGAAGTCAGGACGGCGGGACTGAAGCTTTCTTT. Translated, it gives CATSDRSQDGGTEAFF.

Written as DNA, the CDR3 is TGCGCCAGCAGCTCGCCCCGGGGGACAGGTAGTTCCTCCTACAATGAGCAGTTCTTC. Its translation is CASSSPRGTGSSSYNEQFF. This chain uses TRBV5-1 with TRBJ2-1, with 8 bases lining up with TRBD1. The J segment lost 0 bases and the V segment lost 3 bases, leaving 14 bases of the junction unmatched. CDR1 and CDR2 from the germline V gene are SGHRS and YFSETQ. This CDR3 comprises 19 residues.

V gene TRBV3-1 (or the pseudogene TRBV3-2) combines with J gene TRBJ1-4, with 9 bases aligning to TRBD1. The CDR3 sequence is 15 residues long. The germline gives CDR1 LGHDT, CDR2 YNNKEL (reference sequence). The junction had 4 bases not matched to a gene; V was cut back by 1 base and J by 7 bases. The CDR3, as DNA: TGTGCCAGCAGCCAAGTCGGGACAGGGAGTGAAAAACTGTTTTTT. It codes for CASSQVGTGSEKLFF.

The chain links TRBV24-1 to TRBJ1-5; 9 nucleotides match TRBD1. V was clipped by 0 bases and J by 2 bases; unmatched bases: 7. The CDR3 is 18 residues long. From germline, CDR1 is KGHDR and CDR2 SFDVKD. CDR3 loop: CATSDLQGQGKGNQPQHF. The CDR3 DNA reads as TGTGCCACCAGTGATTTGCAGGGACAGGGAAAGGGCAATCAGCCCCAGCATTTT.

V is TRBV4-1 and J is TRBJ2-7; no clear D gene. The CDR3 is made up of 12 amino acids. The germline V gene encodes CDR1 MGHRA and CDR2 YSYEKL. V was trimmed by 4 bases and J by 7 bases, leaving 11 bases between them. This CDR3 reads CASSPGPGEQYF. The DNA of the CDR3 is TGCGCCAGCAGCCCCGGCCCAGGTGAGCAGTACTTC.

The chain links TRBV30 to TRBJ2-1; 14 bases line up with TRBD2. The germline V gene encodes CDR1 GTSNPN and CDR2 SVGIG (reference sequence). With V trimmed by 0 bases and J by 6 bases, 7 bases remained unmatched. The CDR3 consists of 17 residues. This CDR3 reads CAWSVRGLAGGSNEQFF. The CDR3 DNA is TGTGCCTGGAGTGTACGAGGACTAGCGGGGGGCAGCAATGAGCAGTTCTTC.

V gene TRBV19 combines with J gene TRBJ1-5, with 8 positions matching TRBD1. Germline V gene sequence: CDR1 LNHDA, CDR2 SQIVND (reference sequence). Unmatched junction bases numbered 10, after V lost 5 bases and J lost 7 bases. This CDR3 comprises 15 residues. CDR3 loop: CASSPGGILGQPQHF. CDR3 DNA sequence: TGTGCCAGTAGTCCAGGGGGCATCTTGGGGCAGCCCCAGCATTTT.

This chain uses TRBV27 with TRBJ1-2; D is ambiguous. Per the germline V gene, CDR1 is MNHEY and CDR2 is SMNVEV (reference sequence). This CDR3 contains 13 residues. The germline V and J ends were trimmed by 4 bases and 8 bases, with 14 bases remaining between them. CDR3 DNA sequence: TGTGCCAGCAGTTCAATCAGAGCGGGGGGCTACACCTTC. This translates into CASSSIRAGGYTF.

To note about this clone: One junction end disagrees with the germline gene, perhaps due to a read error. Different DNA sequences within this sample yield the same CDR3. The chain joins TRBV24-1 to TRBJ2-1; D remains unclear. This CDR3 comprises 12 residues. CDR1 and CDR2 from the germline V gene are KGHDR and SFDVKD. The CDR3 DNA reads TGTGCCACCAGATCCAACTACAATGAGCAATTCTTC. Protein: CATRSNYNEQFF.

This clone was seen more than once but under ten times. Written as DNA, the CDR3 is TGTGCCAGCAGTGACAGGGCGGGAGAAGCTTTCTTT. Amino acids: CASSDRAGEAFF. The rearrangement uses TRBV25-1 and TRBJ1-1, with a possible D match to TRBD1 (5 bases). The germline gives CDR1 MGHDK, CDR2 SYGVNS. Trimming removed 3 bases from V and 8 bases from J, with 10 bases in between. This CDR3 has 12 residues.

The rearrangement uses TRBV6-5 and TRBJ1-2, with 7 bases matching TRBD1. Trimming cost V 5 bases and J 7 bases; bases outside gene matches: 10. The germline CDR1 and CDR2 sequences are MNHEY and SVGAGI. This CDR3 comprises 14 residues. CDR3 nucleotides: TGTGCCAGCAGTCGACAGGGTTACGGTGCTGGCTACACCTTC. It is translated as CASSRQGYGAGYTF.